The clone carrying this TCR beta chain was seen a handful of times. V lost 6 bases to trimming and J lost 0 bases, with 6 bases between them. Germline V gives CDR1 ENHRY, CDR2 SYGVKD. CDR3 length: 13 residues. One entry per CDR3 protein results from TCRdb running MiXCR on the RACE reads. The data show some 350,000 distinct CDR3 sequences, with under 6.5% seen just once and over 5.5% held by the top ten. Time point specified: patch test 2, 6 weeks after DPC sensitization. Treatment of the sample: therapeutic diphenylcyclopropenone sensitization with weekly scalp DPC. The entry originates in a study of human T cells and chemical hapten exposure. On the study more broadly: Each patient's scalp received weekly diphenylcyclopropenone throughout the approximately 24-week study.

The chain carries TRBV10-3 and TRBJ1-3; no clear D. The starting material was whole blood, obtained in connection with sensitization to the hapten diphenylcyclopropenone (DPC). The TCR was taken from a woman younger than 30 with alopecia areata. Some clones in this sample may be carry-over from other donors' samples. The CDR3 DNA reads TGTGCCATCAGGGACCCCTCTGGAAACACCATATATTTT. Its translation is CAIRDPSGNTIYF.